The source of this TCR beta chain is a study of cytomegalovirus exposure and HLA in healthy donors. Study results and limitations: One variant, a missense change in DCLRE1C, was linked in a later analysis to TCR beta V- and J-gene trimming. TCR beta sequences reportedly predicted the HLA-A and HLA-B alleles of most subjects accurately. The listing of roughly 160 TCR beta chains classed them as cytomegalovirus-associated. Later analysis revealed greater clonal expansion in HLA-associated TCR beta chains than in equally common others.

Germline V gene lookup returns CDR1 SSHAT and CDR2 FNYEAQ (reference sequence). V was shortened by 1 base and J by 0 bases, with 5 bases between the two germline ends. This CDR3 contains 14 residues. The PCR was carried out with 60 Vbeta primers and 13 Jbeta primers. This table comes from immunoSEQ multiplex PCR, and its TCRdb copy is limited to in-frame clones, with some not included. The sample comprises under 200,000 clones, approximately 75% of which are singletons, and roughly 3.6% rests with the top ten. Points on this clone: Its antigen is as yet unknown.

The chain links TRBV7-7 to TRBJ2-3, with D possibly TRBD1 on 5 matching bases. What was sequenced was PBMCs. The sequence came from a man aged 30 to 39 in good health and CMV-seropositive. The CDR3 reads CASSLEGSTDTQYF. Here the CDR3 DNA reads TGTGCCAGCAGCTTAGAGGGGAGCACAGATACGCAGTATTTT.